This note documents a single T cell receptor beta chain sequence. The junction had 6 bases not matched to a gene; V was cut back by 4 bases and J by 4 bases. The CDR3 consists of 15 residues. Germline V gene sequence: CDR1 SGHRS, CDR2 YFSETQ. The sample is drawn from a study of blood T cell repertoires in COVID-19. Looking at the study overall: Sample material is recorded as cDNA or gDNA derived from T cells, B-cell-depleted T cells, or PBMCs.

Generated by immunoSEQ multiplex PCR, the TCRdb table keeps only in-frame clones and is missing some. The repertoire holds about 170,000 clones, with 89% as singletons. The receptor's source is a woman younger than 30 who had recovered from COVID-19. The specimen sequenced was PBMCs or T cells enriched from blood (not recorded which). The rearrangement joins TRBV5-1 to TRBJ2-1, with 9 positions matching TRBD2. CDR3 nucleotide sequence: TGCGCCAGCAGCGACGGACTAGCGTTTTACAATGAGCAGTTCTTC. This encodes CASSDGLAFYNEQFF.